This is a list of T cell receptor beta chains from one sample in a study of T cells in Graves' hyperthyroidism and ophthalmopathy. Via MiXCR, TCRdb re-called the multiplex PCR reads, giving one row per CDR3 protein. The data show some 500,000 distinct CDR3 sequences, less than 25% seen once. The sequenced material came from blood. These receptors were taken from a woman in her 30s with Graves' ophthalmopathy. The CDR3 runs from the conserved cysteine through the conserved F or W.

cdr3_length,j_call,v_call,cdr3_aa
16,TRBJ2-2,TRBV28,CASSRGDRDNTGELFF
17,TRBJ1-2,TRBV5-1,CASSLGRQAAANYGYTF
14,TRBJ2-7,TRBV14,CASSQTGIGFEQYF
11,TRBJ2-7,TRBV2,CASRQGIEQYF
15,TRBJ2-7,TRBV6-5,CASSPNGQGDREQYF
15,TRBJ1-2,TRBV3-1,CASSQRTGANYGYTF
14,TRBJ1-2,TRBV30,CASYFTDRGYGYTF
15,TRBJ2-2,TRBV12-3/TRBV12-4,CASSFLGGGTGELFF
17,TRBJ2-7,TRBV18,CASSPGLAGGSSYEQYF
15,TRBJ1-2,TRBV6-1,CASSGYQGWNYGYTF
15,TRBJ1-1,TRBV20-1,CSARDQGGVNTEAFF
17,TRBJ2-7,TRBV4-2,CASSQDSWRGGPYEQYF
15,TRBJ2-6,TRBV24-1,CATSDSFSGANVLTF
14,TRBJ2-5,TRBV2,CASSGLAGGETQYF
15,TRBJ1-1,TRBV3-1,CASSSSRTGDAEAFF
14,TRBJ1-1,TRBV28,CASSPPNLNTEAFF
14,TRBJ2-7,TRBV7-8,CASSFLGQPREQYF
14,TRBJ1-1,TRBV30,CACLLRGKESEAFF
13,TRBJ2-5,TRBV6-2/TRBV6-3,CASSRFVQETQYF
13,TRBJ1-2,TRBV6-2/TRBV6-3,CASSYTGVYGYTF
15,TRBJ2-7,TRBV27,CASRSRTGLSYEQYF
11,TRBJ1-2,TRBV20-1,CSAGQNYGYTF
12,TRBJ2-7,TRBV7-2,CASSATGLGQYF
15,TRBJ2-3,TRBV6-5,CASSYSRPSTDTQYF
15,TRBJ2-5,TRBV15,CATSRVSQGLETQYF
15,TRBJ2-2,TRBV7-9,CASSHSGRDTGELFF
14,TRBJ1-2,TRBV28,CASAVGTANYGYTF
15,TRBJ1-1,TRBV12-3/TRBV12-4,CASNSRTGKNTEAFF
14,TRBJ1-1,TRBV7-2,CASSNRKGGTEAFF
13,TRBJ1-2,TRBV6-5,CASSYSGTYGYTF
14,TRBJ1-1,TRBV28,CASSFVLLNTEAFF
14,TRBJ2-7,TRBV12-3/TRBV12-4,CASSLENRGHEQYF
12,TRBJ1-1,TRBV6-1,CASVYMNTEAFF
15,TRBJ2-7,TRBV2,CASSPRGLYSYEQYF
13,TRBJ2-7,TRBV30,CALLGDSSYEQYF
14,TRBJ2-4,TRBV29-1,CSATGLAGENIQYF
17,TRBJ2-6,TRBV6-2/TRBV6-3,CASRRLVQLSGANVLTF
13,TRBJ1-3,TRBV6-1,CASIRTLGNTIYF
13,TRBJ1-2,TRBV9,CASSVVGHYGYTF
15,TRBJ2-7,TRBV5-1,CASSLHWVTTYEQYF
14,TRBJ1-1,TRBV15,CATRDREANTEAFF
15,TRBJ1-5,TRBV27,CASSLGRGGYQPQHF
12,TRBJ1-1,TRBV29-1,CSGSGQNTEAFF
13,TRBJ1-5,TRBV7-9,CASSFKGNQPQHF
17,TRBJ2-2,TRBV9,CASSVHPGQLTTGELFF
12,TRBJ2-3,TRBV20-1,CSAKGPLLKQYF
11,TRBJ1-1,TRBV29-1,CSAHPNTEAFF
15,TRBJ2-7,TRBV7-9,CASSQLRGGLNEQYF
14,TRBJ2-5,TRBV20-1,CSARILGGEETQYF
17,TRBJ2-7,TRBV28,CASSLLSWGLSSYEQYF
14,TRBJ1-5,TRBV27,CASSLGGVGQPQHF
13,TRBJ1-2,TRBV4-1,CASSQAAGFGYTF
11,TRBJ2-7,TRBV7-6,CASSPGGEQYF
15,TRBJ2-2,TRBV12-5,CASGKGTGRTGELFF
15,TRBJ2-7,TRBV18,CASSPFGAGVTEQYF